This T cell receptor beta chain was obtained from a study of T cells in narcolepsy. Overall study context: Patients with NT1 or NT2 and healthy control donors were enrolled.

There are 14 residues in the CDR3. Trimming took 8 bases from V and 3 from J, leaving 19 bases between them. Germline lookup yields CDR1 GTSNPN and CDR2 SVGIG (reference sequence). For this clone: What it binds is unknown.

Findings and caveats of the study: In some patient and control memory CD4+ samples, autoreactive clones were absent. Same-patient CSF and blood CD4+ T cell clonotypes included HCRT-specific and TRIB2-specific autoreactive ones.

Method: immunoSEQ multiplex PCR; TCRdb's copy keeps in-frame clones and lacks some. The sample has around 18,000 clones, over 75% seen once; the top ten hold approximately 0.72%. The clonotype originates from a human donor in good health. The sequenced sample consisted of memory (CD45RA-) CD4+ T cells from blood. This chain joins TRBV30 and TRBJ1-1; D remains ambiguous. CDR3: CAGRTFMRDTEAFF. The CDR3 bases are TGTGCCGGACGGACGTTTATGAGGGACACTGAAGCTTTCTTT.